The 24 T cell receptor beta chains given below trace back to one sample, sequenced in a study of cytomegalovirus exposure and HLA in healthy donors. PCR primers comprised 60 Vbeta and 13 Jbeta primers. Assay: immunoSEQ multiplex PCR; the TCRdb copy retains only in-frame clones and omits some. Of under 200,000 clones in the sample, approximately 78% were seen once. Sequencing used PBMCs. The source is a male donor in good health and CMV-seropositive.

In its sample, this clone was seen once. V usage is TRBV27 and J usage is TRBJ2-6, with 9 bases aligning to TRBD1. This CDR3 is built from 16 residues. The V and J ends lost 6 bases and 0 bases, in that order; junction bases with no gene match: 3. Germline V gives CDR1 MNHEY, CDR2 SMNVEV (reference sequence). CDR3 in DNA: TGTGCCAGCAGGGGACAGGGTGGCTCTGGGGCCAACGTCCTGACTTTC. It translates to CASRGQGGSGANVLTF.

The table lists this clone with a few counts. This chain joins TRBV6-5 and TRBJ2-3; a weak D match, TRBD2 (6 bases). Trimming removed 0 bases from V and 6 bases from J, with 13 bases in between. The CDR3 has 15 residues. The germline CDR1 and CDR2 sequences are MNHEY and SVGAGI. The CDR3 region has the DNA TGTGCCAGCAGTTACTCATTCGGAGGGCGTGATACGCAGTATTTT. Residues: CASSYSFGGRDTQYF.

The chain is built from TRBV6-5 and TRBJ2-7; D is uncertain. V shed 0 bases and J shed 4 bases, with 13 bases lying between them. This CDR3 has 15 residues. CDR1 and CDR2 from the germline V gene are MNHEY and SVGAGI. In DNA, the CDR3 is TGTGCCAGCAGTTACTCGTGGCAGGAATATTACGAGCAGTACTTC. Translation gives CASSYSWQEYYEQYF.

V usage is TRBV6-5 and J usage is TRBJ1-6; no clear D. V shed 6 bases and J shed 10 bases, with 13 bases lying between them. The CDR3 runs to 13 residues. Germline loops: CDR1 MNHEY, CDR2 SVGAGI. CDR3 loop: CASSFRGDSPLHF. The DNA for the CDR3 is TGTGCCAGCAGCTTCCGGGGTGACTCACCCCTCCACTTT.

The V gene is TRBV19, the J gene TRBJ1-4; TRBD1 agrees at 7 bases. Germline V CDR1 and CDR2: LNHDA, SQIVND (reference sequence). V lost 6 bases, J lost 3 bases, and 4 bases stayed unmatched. The CDR3 has 14 amino acids. The CDR3 here is CASSRQGPNEKLFF. The CDR3 DNA sequence: TGTGCCAGTAGCCGACAGGGACCTAATGAAAAACTGTTTTTT. Full variable domain (missing parts from reference TRBV19 and TRBJ1-4): DGGITQSPKYLFRKEGQNVTLSCEQNLNHDAMYWYRQDPGQGLRLIYYSQIVNDFQKGDIAEGYSVSREKKESFPLTVTSAQKNPTAFYLCASSRQGPNEKLFFGSGTQLSVL.

CDR3 nucleotides: TGCAGCGTCCCTGACATGGCGGGCCGTGAGCAGTACTTC. Amino acids: CSVPDMAGREQYF. The V gene is TRBV29-1, the J gene TRBJ2-7; tentatively, D is TRBD2 (5 bases). The CDR3 consists of 13 residues. Germline loops: CDR1 SQVTM, CDR2 ANQGSEA. Trimming pared 6 bases from V and 7 bases from J, leaving 19 bases between.

The rearrangement links TRBV6-4 to TRBJ1-5; D not certain. The CDR3 is made up of 15 amino acids. V lost 6 bases to trimming and J lost 4 bases, with 16 bases between them. Germline-derived CDR1 and CDR2 are MRHNA and SNTAGT. DNA for the CDR3: TGTGCCAGCAGACCCTCTGGTCGGGTAAATCAGCCCCAGCATTTT. Translating it yields CASRPSGRVNQPQHF.

The chain is built from TRBV28 and TRBJ2-7, with a possible D match to TRBD2 (5 bases). With 7 bases removed from V and 6 bases from J, the gap between germline ends came to 22 bases. This CDR3 has 15 amino acids. Germline V gene data show CDR1 as MDHEN and CDR2 as SYDVKM. CDR3 sequence: CASTSPSSPGSEQYF. CDR3 in DNA: TGTGCCAGCACCTCCCCCTCCAGCCCGGGGTCCGAGCAGTACTTC. Full variable domain (outside the CDR3, taken from reference TRBV28 and TRBJ2-7): DVKVTQSSRYLVKRTGEKVFLECVQDMDHENMFWYRQDPGLGLRLIYFSYDVKMKEKGDIPEGYSVSREKKERFSLILESASTNQTSMYLCASTSPSSPGSEQYFGPGTRLTVT.

This clone was seen just once. This chain connects TRBV12-5 to TRBJ1-1; 7 nucleotides agree with TRBD1. This CDR3 contains 16 residues. With 0 bases clipped from V and 0 bases from J, the junction kept 4 bases outside the gene matches. CDR1 and CDR2 (germline): LGHNT, FRNRAP. The CDR3 region has the DNA TGTGCTAGTGGTTTGGTAGTCGACAGGGTGAACACTGAAGCTTTCTTT. Translating it yields CASGLVVDRVNTEAFF.

The V call is TRBV6-5, the J call TRBJ1-3, with a tentative D call TRBD1 (5 bases). The germline V gene has CDR1 MNHEY and CDR2 SVGAGI. V was cut by 6 bases and J by 0 bases, with 12 bases left in between. The CDR3 sequence is 15 residues long. The CDR3 here is CASRERQSSGNTIYF. The CDR3 nucleotides are TGTGCCAGCAGGGAACGACAGAGCTCTGGAAACACCATATATTTT.

The chain couples TRBV6-5 to TRBJ1-5; 12 bases fit TRBD1. Germline-derived CDR1 and CDR2 are MNHEY and SVGAGI. Germline trimming cut 4 bases from V and 11 bases from J; bases unmatched to any gene: 3. There are 13 residues in the CDR3. CDR3 sequence: CASSSGQGAAQHF. CDR3 nucleotide sequence: TGTGCCAGCAGTTCGGGACAGGGGGCCGCCCAGCATTTT.

The chain carries TRBV6-6 and TRBJ1-2, with 11 bases that match TRBD1. Germline V gives CDR1 MNHNY, CDR2 SVGAGI (reference sequence). V shed 5 bases, J shed 6 bases, and the junction held 5 bases outside the gene matches. This CDR3 has 14 residues. The CDR3 loop is CASSPPDRGHGYTF. The CDR3 bases are TGTGCCAGCAGTCCCCCGGACAGGGGGCATGGCTACACCTTC.

The rearrangement uses TRBV7-9 and TRBJ2-5, with 10 bases that match TRBD1. Germline lookup yields CDR1 SEHNR and CDR2 FQNEAQ (reference sequence). The V segment lost 7 bases and the J segment 3 bases; nucleotides outside the gene matches: 8. The CDR3 consists of 15 residues. The CDR3 DNA reads as TGTGCCAGCAACCTCGGACAGGGGGAAGAAGAGACCCAGTACTTC. This gives the protein CASNLGQGEEETQYF.

The chain carries TRBV2 and TRBJ1-5; 8 bases match TRBD1. Germline CDR1 SNHLY, CDR2 FYNNEI. The CDR3 is 16 residues long. J lost 1 base, V lost 4 bases, and 6 bases had no gene match. In DNA, the CDR3 is TGTGCCAGCAGTGCTTTTGGACAGGGCAGCAATCAGCCCCAGCATTTT. This translates into CASSAFGQGSNQPQHF.

The chain recombines TRBV5-1 with TRBJ1-1; 7 bases align to TRBD1. V gave up 4 bases and J gave up 7 bases; unmatched junction bases: 7. The CDR3 has 13 residues. Germline V gene lookup returns CDR1 SGHRS and CDR2 YFSETQ. The CDR3 nucleotides read TGCGCCAGCAGCCGGGACAGCCTCGTTGAAGCTTTCTTT. Amino acids: CASSRDSLVEAFF.

The V call is TRBV5-4, the J call TRBJ2-1; tentatively, D is TRBD1 (7 bases). The CDR3 has 16 amino acids. The V end lost 3 bases, the J end lost 4 bases, and 17 bases lay between the germline ends. The germline gives CDR1 SGHNT, CDR2 YYREEE (reference sequence). CDR3 sequence (DNA): TGTGCCAGCAGCTCCCAGGGGGGTGGGGTATACAATGAGCAGTTCTTC. It specifies CASSSQGGGVYNEQFF.

The genes are TRBV6-1 and TRBJ2-2; D not certain. The length of the CDR3 is 14 residues. The V end was cut by 2 bases, the J end by 3 bases, with 7 bases between. Germline loops: CDR1 MNHNS, CDR2 SASEGT. The CDR3 coding sequence is TGTGCCAGCAGTGAATTACTTCACACCGGGGAGCTGTTTTTT. This encodes CASSELLHTGELFF.

This clone appeared a few times. The V and J genes are TRBV9 and TRBJ1-3; 7 bases map to TRBD1. Germline trimming cut 4 bases from V and 0 bases from J; bases unmatched to any gene: 10. Per the germline V gene, CDR1 is SGDLS and CDR2 is YYNGEE. This CDR3 contains 17 residues. CDR3 protein: CASSISTGLGSGNTIYF. CDR3 nucleotide sequence: TGTGCCAGCAGCATATCGACAGGGTTGGGCTCTGGAAACACCATATATTTT.

J is TRBJ1-4 and V is TRBV4-3, with D possibly matching TRBD1 (6 bases). V gave up 0 bases and J gave up 0 bases, with 14 bases separating them. The V gene's germline CDR1 is LGHNA and CDR2 YSLEER. The CDR3 consists of 18 residues. The CDR3 protein is CASSQDIGGASTNEKLFF. As DNA, the CDR3 is TGCGCCAGCAGCCAAGATATCGGGGGGGCTTCAACTAATGAAAAACTGTTTTTT.

On this clone itself: One end of the junction fails to match germline, which may point to a read error. CDR3 in amino acids: CASSVGEDTISNRPQHF. CDR3 coding DNA: TGTGCCAGCAGCGTAGGGGAGGACACGATTAGCAATCGGCCCCAGCATTTT. This sequence joins TRBV9 and TRBJ1-5; perhaps TRBD1 as D (5 bases). The germline gives CDR1 SGDLS, CDR2 YYNGEE. The CDR3 contains 17 residues.

The chain joins TRBV29-1 to TRBJ1-3; D remains unclear. Trimming removed 2 bases from V and 0 bases from J, with 2 bases in between. Germline CDR1 is SQVTM and CDR2 is ANQGSEA. This CDR3 is 12 amino acids long. The CDR3 region is CSVEYSGNTIYF. The CDR3 bases are TGCAGCGTTGAATACTCTGGAAACACCATATATTTT.

The genes are TRBV7-7 and TRBJ2-2, with 9 bases aligning to TRBD2. The CDR3 sequence is 15 residues long. Germline CDR1 SSHAT, CDR2 FNYEAQ (reference sequence). The V gene end was trimmed by 5 bases and the J gene end by 9 bases; junction bases not matched to a gene: 10. Written as DNA, the CDR3 is TGTGCCAGCAGCGATGTGGCGGGGGGGCCAAGGGAGCTGTTTTTT. This gives the protein CASSDVAGGPRELFF. The whole variable domain, remainder taken from reference TRBV7-7 and TRBJ2-2, is GAGVSQSPRYKVTKRGQDVTLRCDPISSHATLYWYQQALGQGPEFLTYFNYEAQPDKSGLPSDRFSAERPEGSISTLTIQRTEQRDSAMYRCASSDVAGGPRELFFGEGSRLTVL.

This chain connects TRBV9 to TRBJ2-1; 10 positions agree with TRBD2. Germline CDR1 reads SGDLS; CDR2 reads YYNGEE. The junction had 4 bases not matched to a gene; V was cut back by 1 base and J by 6 bases. The CDR3 has 15 residues. The CDR3 sequence: CASSVTSGAINEQFF. The CDR3 nucleotides read TGTGCCAGCAGCGTAACTAGCGGGGCTATCAATGAGCAGTTCTTC.

The chain links TRBV5-6 to TRBJ2-3; D gene uncertain. CDR1 and CDR2 from the germline V gene are SGHDT and YYEEEE. The ends were cut back, 2 bases at V and 1 base at J, with 5 bases in the middle. This CDR3 comprises 13 residues. The CDR3 sequence: CASSFFGTDTQYF. The DNA for the CDR3 is TGTGCCAGCAGCTTTTTCGGCACAGATACGCAGTATTTT.